This entry lists 24 T cell receptor beta chains sequenced from one sample in a study of Graves' ophthalmopathy and Graves' hyperthyroidism. RNA transcripts were the source from which TCR beta CDR3 regions were amplified. RT-PCR was first run with HTBI primers, then multiplex PCR in a second round. TCRdb fed the multiplex PCR reads into MiXCR, producing one record per CDR3 protein. This table holds about 740,000 distinct CDR3 sequences, 40% found once. What was sequenced was peripheral blood. The receptors were sampled from an adult man with Graves' ophthalmopathy.

Note on this clonotype: Being one base from a much bigger clone, this may be a read error. It is likely a read error, because the conserved phenylalanine at the end of the CDR3 is missing. This chain uses TRBV7-2 with TRBJ2-7; 7 bases line up with TRBD2. The CDR3 contains 17 residues. The trim removed 0 bases at V and 2 bases at J, leaving 10 bases unmatched. Germline V gene sequence: CDR1 SGHTA, CDR2 FQGNSA. CDR3 DNA sequence: TGTGCCAGCAGCTTAGCGGGAGGGAGGGCCAAGCCCTACGAGCAGTACCTC. Residues: CASSLAGGRAKPYEQYL.

This clonotype was observed at least ten times. The rearrangement uses TRBV10-3 and TRBJ1-2, with D possibly TRBD1 on 5 matching bases. The CDR3 loop spans 13 amino acids. Germline CDR1 reads ENHRY; CDR2 reads SYGVKD. The germline V and J ends were trimmed by 2 bases and 3 bases, with 7 bases remaining between them. As DNA, the CDR3 is TGTGCCATCAGTGAGACGGGGGACTATGGCTACACCTTC. Its protein is CAISETGDYGYTF.

The chain recombines TRBV15 with TRBJ1-4; 7 bases map to TRBD1. Germline CDR1 reads LNHNV; CDR2 reads YYDKDF (reference sequence). The CDR3 extends over 14 amino acids. The V and J ends lost 1 base and 11 bases, in that order; junction bases with no gene match: 7. CDR3 region: CATSRGTGSAKLFF. The CDR3 coding sequence is TGTGCCACCAGCAGAGGGACAGGCTCGGCGAAACTGTTTTTT.

V usage is TRBV20-1 and J usage is TRBJ2-7; D ambiguous. CDR3 length: 14 amino acids. Germline values: CDR1 DFQATT, CDR2 SNEGSKA (reference sequence). CDR3 DNA sequence: TGCTGTGCTAGTGCTGATACGACCGTGGTCGAGCAGTACGTC. This gives the protein CCASADTTVVEQYV.

This clonotype was detected a few times. The genes are TRBV4-3 and TRBJ1-6; 7 nucleotides agree with TRBD1. The CDR3 has 15 residues. The germline gives CDR1 LGHNA, CDR2 YSLEER. J was trimmed by 9 bases and V by 2 bases; bases with no gene match: 7. CDR3 protein: CASSQNRGYGSPLHF. In DNA, the CDR3 is TGCGCCAGCAGCCAAAACAGGGGCTACGGTTCACCCCTCCACTTT.

The V and J genes are TRBV5-6 and TRBJ1-1, with D maybe TRBD1 (6 bases). Looked up from germline, CDR1 is SGHDT and CDR2 is YYEEEE. The CDR3 loop spans 15 amino acids. The ends were cut back, 4 bases at V and 5 bases at J, with 18 bases in the middle. The CDR3 DNA sequence: TGTGCCAGCAGCCCACGGGCCAGGGGAGAGACTGAAGCTTTCTTT. As protein: CASSPRARGETEAFF.

Remarks on this clonotype: A read error may account for a junction end that differs from germline. The chain joins TRBV20-1 to TRBJ1-1; tentatively, D is TRBD1 (5 bases). CDR3 size: 12 residues. The germline CDR1 and CDR2 sequences are DFQATT and SNEGSKA (reference sequence). The CDR3 nucleotides read TGCAGTGCTAGAGATCCCGGGCGGGGCTTAGTCTTT. Translation: CSARDPGRGLVF.

This clonotype appeared a few times. The chain's CDR3 is CASSLMPRLPQETQYF. The DNA of the CDR3 is TGTGCCAGCAGCCTAATGCCTAGACTACCGCAAGAGACCCAGTACTTC. This chain links TRBV7-2 with TRBJ2-5; the D gene is possibly TRBD2 (5 bases). The CDR3 totals 16 residues. The germline gives CDR1 SGHTA, CDR2 FQGNSA. Trimming removed 5 bases at V and 2 bases at J, with 18 bases between. Combining the CDR3 with reference TRBV7-2 and TRBJ2-5 gives the whole variable domain GAGVSQSPSNKVTEKGKDVELRCDPISGHTALYWYRQSLGQGLEFLIYFQGNSAPDKSGLPSDRFSAERTGGSVSTLTIQRTQQEDSAVYLCASSLMPRLPQETQYFGPGTRLLVL.

This clonotype has only a few counts. One junction end disagrees with the germline gene, perhaps due to a read error. This chain links TRBV7-8 with TRBJ2-7, with D possibly being TRBD1 (5 bases). The CDR3 sequence is 16 residues long. Germline V gene data show CDR1 as SGHVS and CDR2 as FQNEAQ. This CDR3 reads CASSPDKGKVSYEQYF. CDR3 coding DNA: TGCGCCAGCAGCCCTGACAAGGGGAAGGTGTCCTACGAGCAGTACTTC.

This clonotype was observed a few times. This chain connects TRBV7-9 to TRBJ1-2, with 7 bases that match TRBD1. The germline V gene encodes CDR1 SEHNR and CDR2 FQNEAQ (reference sequence). This CDR3 contains 15 residues. V was pared by 9 bases and J by 2 bases, with 12 bases of the junction left unmatched. CDR3 amino acids: CASRNAGQENYGYTF. Here the CDR3 DNA reads TGTGCCAGTAGAAACGCCGGACAGGAAAACTATGGCTACACCTTC.

The sample holds many counts of this clonotype. This chain joins TRBV7-8 and TRBJ1-1; D is uncertain. CDR3 length: 13 amino acids. Trimming left V 6 bases short and J 0 bases short, with 8 bases between. Germline V gene sequence: CDR1 SGHVS, CDR2 FQNEAQ. This CDR3 reads CASSLAMNTEAFF. In nucleotides, the CDR3 is TGTGCCAGCAGTTTGGCTATGAACACTGAAGCTTTCTTT.

The V gene is TRBV7-8, the J gene TRBJ2-7; D remains unclear. V was clipped by 1 base and J by 5 bases, with 18 bases between them. Germline values: CDR1 SGHVS, CDR2 FQNEAQ. The CDR3 sequence is 16 residues long. CDR3 coding DNA: TGTGCCAGCAGCTTAGTCCCACTTAGGCTTGCTGACGAGCAGTACTTC. Its translation is CASSLVPLRLADEQYF.

The chain uses TRBV24-1 and TRBJ1-5, with 9 bases that match TRBD1. The V gene end was trimmed by 7 bases and the J gene end by 7 bases; junction bases not matched to a gene: 10. This CDR3 region has 15 residues. Looked up from germline, CDR1 is KGHDR and CDR2 is SFDVKD. CDR3 sequence reads: CATSSPGTGTQPQHF. DNA of the CDR3: TGTGCCACCAGCAGCCCAGGGACAGGGACGCAGCCCCAGCATTTT.

V usage is TRBV2 and J usage is TRBJ1-5, with D possibly TRBD1 on 5 matching bases. Germline CDR1 reads SNHLY; CDR2 reads FYNNEI. The CDR3 length is 13 residues. V was trimmed by 2 bases and J by 7 bases, leaving 9 bases between them. CDR3 residues: CASSERGGQPQHF. In DNA, the CDR3 is TGTGCCAGCAGTGAAAGGGGCGGGCAGCCCCAGCATTTT.

This clonotype was observed a handful of times. The chain recombines TRBV29-1 with TRBJ2-2, with TRBD1 matching over 9 bases. Germline lookup yields CDR1 SQVTM and CDR2 ANQGSEA. V lost 0 bases and J lost 3; bases outside the gene matches: 8. This CDR3 contains 17 residues. This chain's CDR3 is CSVEDHRDRADTGELFF. For the CDR3, the DNA is TGCAGCGTTGAAGATCACCGGGACAGGGCTGACACCGGGGAGCTGTTTTTT.

This clonotype showed up many times. The chain has TRBV7-9 and TRBJ1-6; 10 bases match TRBD1. Trimming at V came to 5 bases and at J to 9 bases, leaving 7 bases not matched to a gene. CDR1 SEHNR and CDR2 FQNEAQ come from the germline V gene (reference sequence). This CDR3 is 15 amino acids long. The CDR3 DNA reads TGTGCCAGCAGCCCCAGGACAGGGGGAAGTTCACCCCTCCACTTT. Amino acid sequence: CASSPRTGGSSPLHF.

With regard to this clonotype: Germline and junction disagree at one end, which may indicate a read error. The chain links TRBV29-1 to TRBJ2-7; 7 bases align to TRBD1. The length of the CDR3 is 14 residues. Germline CDR1 SQVTM, CDR2 ANQGSEA. In nucleotides, the CDR3 is TGCAGCGCAACGAGCACAGGGGATCCCTACGGGCAGTACTTC. Translation: CSATSTGDPYGQYF.

This clonotype was detected a few times. The chain combines TRBV2 with TRBJ2-7; D is perhaps TRBD1 or TRBD2 (6 bases each). In germline, CDR1 is SNHLY, CDR2 FYNNEI. Trimming stripped 4 bases from V and 5 bases from J, with 15 bases between. The CDR3 sequence is 14 residues long. The CDR3 bases are TGTGCCAGCAGTGTTGGGGGGCTCAAGAACGAGCAGTACTTC. Amino acid sequence: CASSVGGLKNEQYF.

The rearrangement uses TRBV20-1 and TRBJ1-3, with D unclear. The CDR3 totals 15 residues. The germline V gene has CDR1 DFQATT and CDR2 SNEGSKA (reference sequence). With 3 bases removed from V and 0 bases from J, the gap between germline ends came to 12 bases. Here the CDR3 DNA reads TGCAGTGCTAGGCCAGGACCTATCTCTGGAAACACCATATATTTT. It is translated as CSARPGPISGNTIYF.

This clonotype occurred a few times. V is TRBV7-8 and J is TRBJ1-1; D perhaps matches TRBD1 (5 bases). This CDR3 is built from 15 residues. Germline assignment: CDR1 SGHVS and CDR2 FQNEAQ. V was trimmed by 2 bases and J by 10 bases, leaving 20 bases between them. CDR3 sequence (DNA): TGTGCCAGCAGCTTATCGTCCGGCAGGGTCTTGACAGCTTTCTTT. It specifies CASSLSSGRVLTAFF.

The V and J genes are TRBV28 and TRBJ2-7; the match to TRBD2 covers 9 bases. The germline V gene has CDR1 MDHEN and CDR2 SYDVKM. V shed 5 bases and J 5 bases; nucleotides not matched to a gene: 10. The CDR3 totals 15 residues. The CDR3 protein is CASSPISPSGNEQYF. CDR3 coding DNA: TGTGCCAGCAGTCCGATATCCCCTAGCGGGAACGAGCAGTACTTC.

This chain uses TRBV7-9 with TRBJ2-5; 7 positions agree with TRBD1. The CDR3 contains 15 residues. The V gene's germline CDR1 is SEHNR and CDR2 FQNEAQ (reference sequence). With 5 bases clipped from V and 4 bases from J, the junction kept 10 bases outside the gene matches. CDR3 sequence: CASSPSDRAGETQYF. CDR3 DNA sequence: TGTGCCAGCAGCCCCTCAGACAGGGCCGGAGAGACCCAGTACTTC. The variable domain in full, with the rest retrieved from reference TRBV7-9 and TRBJ2-5, is DTGVSQNPRHKITKRGQNVTFRCDPISEHNRLYWYRQTLGQGPEFLTYFQNEAQLEKSRLLSDRFSAERPKGSFSTLEIQRTEQGDSAMYLCASSPSDRAGETQYFGPGTRLLVL.

Ten or more counts support this clonotype. This chain joins TRBV29-1 and TRBJ2-5; TRBD1 matches at 9 bases. The V gene end was trimmed by 4 bases and the J gene end by 2 bases; junction bases not matched to a gene: 14. From germline, CDR1 is SQVTM and CDR2 ANQGSEA. The CDR3 totals 17 residues. In DNA form, the CDR3 reads TGCAGCGTTGCGTTCGAAACAGGGGGCTCGGAGCAAGAGACCCAGTACTTC. Protein product: CSVAFETGGSEQETQYF.

This clonotype showed up many times. The CDR3 bases are TGTGCCAGCAGCGAGGGACAGGTCTATGGCTACACCTTC. Protein product: CASSEGQVYGYTF. The rearrangement uses TRBV5-8 and TRBJ1-2, with 8 nucleotides matching TRBD1. The CDR3 contains 13 residues. Per germline, CDR1 SGHTS and CDR2 YDEGEE. V trimming: 4 bases; J trimming: 4 bases; junction bases outside the gene matches: 3.